Below, 4 T cell receptor beta chains from the same sample are listed, as sequenced in a study of T cell responses to AZD1222 COVID-19 vaccine. Clones were read by immunoSEQ multiplex PCR, and TCRdb kept only the in-frame ones, dropping some. The top ten clones hold under 9.5% of a sample with some 120,000 clones, approximately 88% of them seen once. Sequences were derived from peripheral blood, sampled on day 0 of AZD1222 vaccination. The receptors originated from an adult in good health.

The rearrangement uses TRBV5-5 and TRBJ1-3, with D hard to call. CDR1 is SGHKS, CDR2 YYEKEE, per germline (reference sequence). The CDR3 is 15 amino acids. Trimming removed 3 bases at V and 4 bases at J, with 14 bases between. The chain's CDR3 is CASSSITSIGNTIYF. Written as DNA, the CDR3 is TGTGCCAGCAGCTCGATCACTAGCATCGGAAACACCATATATTTT.

The chain has TRBV5-1 and TRBJ2-5, with D hard to call. Germline V gene data show CDR1 as SGHRS and CDR2 as YFSETQ. This CDR3 comprises 13 residues. Trimming took off 4 bases at V and 2 bases at J, with 9 bases between the two ends. The CDR3: CASSVQPQETQYF. DNA of the CDR3: TGCGCCAGCAGCGTGCAGCCTCAAGAGACCCAGTACTTC.

The rearrangement joins TRBV4-2 to TRBJ2-3; D possibly corresponds to TRBD1 (5 bases). CDR1 LGHNA and CDR2 YNFKEQ come from the germline V gene. The CDR3 consists of 14 residues. Trimming shortened V by 1 base and J by 4 bases, and 9 bases separated the two germline ends. CDR3 nucleotide sequence: TGTGCCAGCAGCCAAGTCCAGGGTCCAGATACGCAGTATTTT. This codes for CASSQVQGPDTQYF.

The CDR3 sequence: CASSTPRGVGYEQYF. DNA of the CDR3: TGTGCCAGTAGTACTCCCCGAGGGGTCGGATACGAGCAGTACTTC. The genes are TRBV19 and TRBJ2-7; D might be TRBD1 or TRBD2, each matching 5 bases. The CDR3 covers 15 residues. The germline V and J ends were trimmed by 4 bases and 4 bases, with 17 bases remaining between them. Germline V gene sequence: CDR1 LNHDA, CDR2 SQIVND (reference sequence). The complete variable domain, with remaining parts taken from reference TRBV19 and TRBJ2-7, reads DGGITQSPKYLFRKEGQNVTLSCEQNLNHDAMYWYRQDPGQGLRLIYYSQIVNDFQKGDIAEGYSVSREKKESFPLTVTSAQKNPTAFYLCASSTPRGVGYEQYFGPGTRLTVT.